The rows below give T cell receptor beta chains drawn from one sample of a study of early T cells in non-severe SARS-CoV-2 infection. TCRdb reprocessed the 5' RACE reads with MiXCR, giving one entry per CDR3 protein. The data hold some 33,000 distinct CDR3 sequences, with 5.5% to 6% observed a single time. The specimen was whole blood. The source of these receptors is an adult who was a healthcare worker with PCR-confirmed SARS-CoV-2 infection or an uninfected control (not recorded which). CDR3s include the opening cysteine and the closing phenylalanine or tryptophan.

j_call: TRBJ2-3
v_call: TRBV29-1
cdr3_aa: CSVVARLNTDTQYF

j_call: TRBJ2-4
v_call: TRBV6-6
cdr3_aa: CASSSKGNIQYF

j_call: TRBJ2-1
v_call: TRBV25-1
cdr3_aa: CASNSPGQGYNEQFF

j_call: TRBJ1-2
v_call: TRBV7-2
cdr3_aa: CASSLSTDNYGYTF

j_call: TRBJ1-4
v_call: TRBV28
cdr3_aa: CASSFGGANEKLFF

j_call: TRBJ1-2
v_call: TRBV20-1
cdr3_aa: CSATRGGYGYTF

j_call: TRBJ2-7
v_call: TRBV9
cdr3_aa: CASSVDPQGQGYEQYF

j_call: TRBJ1-2
v_call: TRBV27
cdr3_aa: CASSPSAGGYTF

j_call: TRBJ2-1
v_call: TRBV2
cdr3_aa: CASRRAGIYNEQFF

j_call: TRBJ2-7
v_call: TRBV5-1
cdr3_aa: CASSLGAVYEQYF

j_call: TRBJ2-3
v_call: TRBV20-1
cdr3_aa: CSARVARGQTDTQYF

j_call: TRBJ2-5
v_call: TRBV5-5
cdr3_aa: CASSNRVEETQYF

j_call: TRBJ2-1
v_call: TRBV5-1
cdr3_aa: CASSADTGNEQFF

j_call: TRBJ2-4
v_call: TRBV29-1
cdr3_aa: CSVGQGKGNIQYF

j_call: TRBJ2-1
v_call: TRBV2
cdr3_aa: CASSGTSGYNEQFF

j_call: TRBJ1-1
v_call: TRBV19
cdr3_aa: CASTDRGFTEAFF

j_call: TRBJ2-5
v_call: TRBV11-2
cdr3_aa: CASSLVVSGGQETQYF

j_call: TRBJ2-3
v_call: TRBV4-3
cdr3_aa: CASSQDLGGGGDTQYF

j_call: TRBJ1-5
v_call: TRBV20-1
cdr3_aa: CSAISRGAVQPQHF

j_call: TRBJ2-7
v_call: TRBV15
cdr3_aa: CATSSGGIRSYEQYF

j_call: TRBJ2-5
v_call: TRBV15
cdr3_aa: CATRDPTRGPETQYF

j_call: TRBJ1-6
v_call: TRBV6-1
cdr3_aa: CASSEGPNSPLHF

j_call: TRBJ2-3
v_call: TRBV5-5
cdr3_aa: CASSLKPGATDTQYF

j_call: TRBJ1-3
v_call: TRBV5-5
cdr3_aa: CASRNQGQSSGNTIYF

j_call: TRBJ2-1
v_call: TRBV11-2
cdr3_aa: CASSLRRIAGGINEQFF

j_call: TRBJ1-2
v_call: TRBV27
cdr3_aa: CASSPLGYYGYTF

j_call: TRBJ1-1
v_call: TRBV5-1
cdr3_aa: CASSLDGTGTEAFF

j_call: TRBJ2-1
v_call: TRBV29-1
cdr3_aa: CSVEDPLRGRNEQFF

j_call: TRBJ2-1
v_call: TRBV11-2
cdr3_aa: CASSTTGAGYNEQFF

j_call: TRBJ2-7
v_call: TRBV12-3/TRBV12-4
cdr3_aa: CASRIAGADGEQYF

j_call: TRBJ2-7
v_call: TRBV11-2
cdr3_aa: CASSLVAGSYEQYF

j_call: TRBJ2-5
v_call: TRBV3-1
cdr3_aa: CASTPPGGKQETQYF

j_call: TRBJ1-6
v_call: TRBV9
cdr3_aa: CASSVGATGTANSPLHF

j_call: TRBJ1-5
v_call: TRBV12-3/TRBV12-4
cdr3_aa: CASSYTRDAQPQHF

j_call: TRBJ2-2
v_call: TRBV29-1
cdr3_aa: CSCGETANTGELFF

j_call: TRBJ2-7
v_call: TRBV12-3/TRBV12-4
cdr3_aa: CASSRASSYEQYF

j_call: TRBJ2-7
v_call: TRBV7-9
cdr3_aa: CASSLFLDSYEQYF

j_call: TRBJ2-3
v_call: TRBV20-1
cdr3_aa: CSAREGSGTDTQYF

j_call: TRBJ2-7
v_call: TRBV20-1
cdr3_aa: CSAGTGFHEQYF

j_call: TRBJ1-1
v_call: TRBV11-2
cdr3_aa: CASSSTRGTNTEAFF

j_call: TRBJ1-5
v_call: TRBV3-1
cdr3_aa: CASSHGLLYSNQPQHF

j_call: TRBJ2-2
v_call: TRBV7-6
cdr3_aa: CASSLIWSGSGELFF

j_call: TRBJ2-2
v_call: TRBV2
cdr3_aa: CASSERAGERTGELFF

j_call: TRBJ2-7
v_call: TRBV10-1
cdr3_aa: CASSETGTGGYEQYF

j_call: TRBJ2-5
v_call: TRBV2
cdr3_aa: CASTMGQKETQYF

j_call: TRBJ2-3
v_call: TRBV7-9
cdr3_aa: CASSYQGLAADTQYF

j_call: TRBJ2-2
v_call: TRBV5-1
cdr3_aa: CASSLAGTANTGELFF

j_call: TRBJ2-1
v_call: TRBV27
cdr3_aa: CATTFIGGVEQFF

j_call: TRBJ1-6
v_call: TRBV9
cdr3_aa: CASSPSGGSNSPLHF

j_call: TRBJ1-6
v_call: TRBV12-5
cdr3_aa: CASGLVLSDKGSPLHF

j_call: TRBJ2-5
v_call: TRBV25-1
cdr3_aa: CASSEWRVEETQYF